The sequence of this TCR beta chain was determined in a study of cytomegalovirus exposure and HLA in healthy donors. PCR amplification relied on 60 Vbeta primers (plus 13 Jbeta primers). The protocol was immunoSEQ multiplex PCR, while the TCRdb copy is restricted to in-frame clones and leaves out a portion. The data show about 100,000 clones, roughly 84% seen once. Germline loops: CDR1 MNHEY, CDR2 SMNVEV (reference sequence). This CDR3 spans 15 amino acids. The J segment lost 1 base and the V segment lost 0 bases, leaving 0 bases of the junction unmatched. The source of this sequence is a woman aged 18-35 years in good health and CMV-seronegative. The sequenced sample was PBMCs. This chain uses TRBV27 with TRBJ2-3; 8 positions agree with TRBD2. The CDR3 region has the DNA TGTGCCAGCAGTTTATCTAGCGGGGGCACAGATACGCAGTATTTT. Its protein product is CASSLSSGGTDTQYF.